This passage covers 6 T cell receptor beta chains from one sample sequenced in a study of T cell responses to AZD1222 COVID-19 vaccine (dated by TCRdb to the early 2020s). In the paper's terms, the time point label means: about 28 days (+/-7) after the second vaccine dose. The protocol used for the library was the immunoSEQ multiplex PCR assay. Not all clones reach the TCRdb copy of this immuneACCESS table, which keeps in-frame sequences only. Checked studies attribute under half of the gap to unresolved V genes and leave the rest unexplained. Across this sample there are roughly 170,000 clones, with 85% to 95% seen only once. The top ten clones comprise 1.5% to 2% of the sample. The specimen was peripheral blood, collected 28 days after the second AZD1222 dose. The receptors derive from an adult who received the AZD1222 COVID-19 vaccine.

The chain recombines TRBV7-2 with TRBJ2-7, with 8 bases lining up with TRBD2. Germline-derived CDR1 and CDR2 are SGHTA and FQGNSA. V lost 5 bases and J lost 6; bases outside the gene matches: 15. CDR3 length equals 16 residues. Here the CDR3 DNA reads TGTGCCAGCAGCACTCAAGCGGGAGATCCGGCCCGCGAGCAGTACTTC. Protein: CASSTQAGDPAREQYF. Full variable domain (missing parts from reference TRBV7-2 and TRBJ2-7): GAGVSQSPSNKVTEKGKDVELRCDPISGHTALYWYRQSLGQGLEFLIYFQGNSAPDKSGLPSDRFSAERTGGSVSTLTIQRTQQEDSAVYLCASSTQAGDPAREQYFGPGTRLTVT.

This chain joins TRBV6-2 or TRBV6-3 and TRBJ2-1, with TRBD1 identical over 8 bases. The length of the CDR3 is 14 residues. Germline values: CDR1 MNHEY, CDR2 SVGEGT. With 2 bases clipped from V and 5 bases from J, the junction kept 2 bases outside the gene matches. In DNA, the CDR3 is TGTGCCAGCAGTTACAACAGGGGGAACAATGAGCAGTTCTTC. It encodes CASSYNRGNNEQFF.

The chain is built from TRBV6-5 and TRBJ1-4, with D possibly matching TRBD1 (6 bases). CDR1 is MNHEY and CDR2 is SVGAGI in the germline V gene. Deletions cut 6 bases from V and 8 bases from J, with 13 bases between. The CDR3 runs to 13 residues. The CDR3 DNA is TGTGCCAGCAGCGACCTGAGGGGGGAAAAACTGTTTTTT. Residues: CASSDLRGEKLFF.

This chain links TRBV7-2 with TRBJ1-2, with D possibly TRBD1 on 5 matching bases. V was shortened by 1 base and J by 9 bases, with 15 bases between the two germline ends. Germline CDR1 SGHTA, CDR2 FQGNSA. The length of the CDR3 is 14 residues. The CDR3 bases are TGTGCCAGCAGCTTAGGAGTCCAGGGCCTAAGCTACACCTTC. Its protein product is CASSLGVQGLSYTF.

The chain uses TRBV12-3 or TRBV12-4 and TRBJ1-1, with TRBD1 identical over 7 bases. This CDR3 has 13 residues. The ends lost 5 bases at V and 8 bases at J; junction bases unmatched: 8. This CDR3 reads CASSPGQEREAFF. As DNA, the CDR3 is TGTGCCAGCAGTCCAGGACAGGAACGAGAAGCTTTCTTT.

CDR3 protein: CASSGTLVGTEAFF. DNA of the CDR3: TGTGCCAGCAGCGGGACCCTCGTTGGCACTGAAGCTTTCTTT. The rearrangement links TRBV27 to TRBJ1-1, with TRBD1 as a possible D gene (5 bases). The CDR3 totals 14 residues. The V and J ends lost 6 bases and 4 bases respectively, with 15 bases between them. The germline V gene encodes CDR1 MNHEY and CDR2 SMNVEV (reference sequence).